The present T cell receptor (beta chain) was sequenced within a study of T cells in Graves' hyperthyroidism and ophthalmopathy. Researchers amplified the TCR beta CDR3 regions from RNA transcripts. HTBI primers drove first-round RT-PCR of the TCR CDR3. TCRdb reprocessed the multiplex PCR reads with MiXCR, giving one entry per CDR3 protein. The sample lists a few hundred thousand distinct CDR3 sequences, approximately 14% seen once, with about a third in the top ten. This clonotype was seen at least ten times. The PBMCs were taken from 10 ml of fresh peripheral blood. The CDR3 contains 15 residues. In germline, CDR1 is DFQATT, CDR2 SNEGSKA (reference sequence). Trimming cost V 0 bases and J 0 bases, with 8 bases left between them.

The sequencing sample was made of blood. The chain combines TRBV20-1 with TRBJ2-2; D remains ambiguous. The origin of this receptor is a middle-aged woman with Graves' ophthalmopathy. The CDR3, as DNA: TGCAGTGCTAGAGAGGGCTGGACGAACACCGGGGAGCTGTTTTTT. Translation gives CSAREGWTNTGELFF.